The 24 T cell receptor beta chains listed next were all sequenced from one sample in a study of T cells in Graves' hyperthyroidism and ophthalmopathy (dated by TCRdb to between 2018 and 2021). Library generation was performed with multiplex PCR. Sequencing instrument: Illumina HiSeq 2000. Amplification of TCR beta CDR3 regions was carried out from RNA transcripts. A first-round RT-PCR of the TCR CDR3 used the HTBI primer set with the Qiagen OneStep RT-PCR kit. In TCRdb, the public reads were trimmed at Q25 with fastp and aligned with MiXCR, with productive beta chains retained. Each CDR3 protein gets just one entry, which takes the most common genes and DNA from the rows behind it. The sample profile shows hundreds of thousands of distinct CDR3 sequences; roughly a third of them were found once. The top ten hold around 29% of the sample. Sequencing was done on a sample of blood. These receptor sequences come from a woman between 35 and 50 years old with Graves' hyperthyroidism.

The CDR3 region has the DNA TGTGCCAGCAGTGAATCGGGGATTTTCTACGAGCAGTACTTC. Translating it yields CASSESGIFYEQYF. The chain recombines TRBV25-1 with TRBJ2-7, with TRBD2 as a possible D gene (5 bases). Between the trimmed V and J ends, which lost 1 base and 3 bases, there was a span of 10 bases. Germline lookup yields CDR1 MGHDK and CDR2 SYGVNS. The length of the CDR3 is 14 residues.

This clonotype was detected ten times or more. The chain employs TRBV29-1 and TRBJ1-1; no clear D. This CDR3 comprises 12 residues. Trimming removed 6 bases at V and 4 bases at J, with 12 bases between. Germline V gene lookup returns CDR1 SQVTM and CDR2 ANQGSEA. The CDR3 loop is CSVIKGGTEAFF. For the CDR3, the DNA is TGCAGCGTGATCAAGGGAGGCACTGAAGCTTTCTTT.

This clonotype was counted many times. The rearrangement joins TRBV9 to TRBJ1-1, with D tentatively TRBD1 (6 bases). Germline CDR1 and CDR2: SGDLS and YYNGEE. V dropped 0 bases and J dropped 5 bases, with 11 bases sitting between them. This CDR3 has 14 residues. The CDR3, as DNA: TGTGCCAGCAGCGTAGTTCCCGACAGGACTGAAGCTTTCTTT. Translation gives CASSVVPDRTEAFF.

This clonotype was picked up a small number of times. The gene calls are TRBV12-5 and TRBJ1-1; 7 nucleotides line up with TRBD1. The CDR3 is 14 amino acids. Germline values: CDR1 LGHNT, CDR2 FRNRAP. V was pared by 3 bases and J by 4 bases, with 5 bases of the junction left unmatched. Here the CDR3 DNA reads TGTGCTAGTGGTTTTGCAGGGGGTGGCACTGAAGCTTTCTTT. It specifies CASGFAGGGTEAFF.

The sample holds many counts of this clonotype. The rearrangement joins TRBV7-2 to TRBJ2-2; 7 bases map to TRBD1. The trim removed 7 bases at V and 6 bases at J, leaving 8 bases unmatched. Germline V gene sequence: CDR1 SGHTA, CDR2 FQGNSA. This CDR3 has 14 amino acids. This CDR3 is CASTRQGSAGELFF. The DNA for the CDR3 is TGTGCCAGCACCCGACAGGGATCGGCCGGGGAGCTGTTTTTT.

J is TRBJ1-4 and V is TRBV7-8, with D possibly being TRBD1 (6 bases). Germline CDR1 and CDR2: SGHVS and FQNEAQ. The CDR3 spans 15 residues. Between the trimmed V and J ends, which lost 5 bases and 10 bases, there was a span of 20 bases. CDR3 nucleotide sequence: TGTGCCAGCAGCCAAGATGTCACAGGGTTCGGAAAACTGTTTTTT. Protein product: CASSQDVTGFGKLFF. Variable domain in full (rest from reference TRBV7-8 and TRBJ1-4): GAGVSQSPRYKVAKRGQDVALRCDPISGHVSLFWYQQALGQGPEFLTYFQNEAQLDKSGLPSDRFFAERPEGSVSTLKIQRTQQEDSAVYLCASSQDVTGFGKLFFGSGTQLSVL.

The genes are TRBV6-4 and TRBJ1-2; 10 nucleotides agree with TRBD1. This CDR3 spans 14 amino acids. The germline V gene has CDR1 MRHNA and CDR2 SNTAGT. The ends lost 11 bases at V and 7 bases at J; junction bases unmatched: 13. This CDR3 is CAPAPGQGVSGYTF. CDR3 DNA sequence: TGTGCCCCCGCCCCCGGACAGGGGGTGAGTGGCTACACCTTC.

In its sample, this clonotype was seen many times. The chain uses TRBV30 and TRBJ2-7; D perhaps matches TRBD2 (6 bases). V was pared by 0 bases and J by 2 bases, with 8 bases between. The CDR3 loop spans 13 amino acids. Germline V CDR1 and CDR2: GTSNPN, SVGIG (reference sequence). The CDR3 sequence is CAWSVAGPYEQYF. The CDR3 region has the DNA TGTGCCTGGAGTGTCGCGGGGCCCTACGAGCAGTACTTC.

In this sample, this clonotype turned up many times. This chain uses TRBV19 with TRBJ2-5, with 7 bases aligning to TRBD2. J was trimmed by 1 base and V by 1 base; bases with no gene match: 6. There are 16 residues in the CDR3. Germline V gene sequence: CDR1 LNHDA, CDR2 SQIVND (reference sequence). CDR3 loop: CASSIVGSGAQETQYF. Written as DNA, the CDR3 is TGTGCCAGTAGTATAGTCGGAAGCGGGGCCCAAGAGACCCAGTACTTC.

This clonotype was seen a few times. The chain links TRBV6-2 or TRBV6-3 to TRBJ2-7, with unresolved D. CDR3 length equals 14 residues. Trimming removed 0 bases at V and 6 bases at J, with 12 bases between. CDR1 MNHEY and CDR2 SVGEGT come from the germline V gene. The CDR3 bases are TGTGCCAGCAGTTACTCGGTACCGCCCTCCGAGCAGTACTTC. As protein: CASSYSVPPSEQYF.

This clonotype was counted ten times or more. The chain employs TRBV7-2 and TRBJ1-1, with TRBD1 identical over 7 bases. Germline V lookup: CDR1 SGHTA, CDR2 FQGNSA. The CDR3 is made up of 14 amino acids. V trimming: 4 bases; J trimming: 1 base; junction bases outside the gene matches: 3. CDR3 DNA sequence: TGTGCCAGCAGCTCACAGGGGACGAACACTGAAGCTTTCTTT. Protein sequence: CASSSQGTNTEAFF. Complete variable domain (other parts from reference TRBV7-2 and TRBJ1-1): GAGVSQSPSNKVTEKGKDVELRCDPISGHTALYWYRQSLGQGLEFLIYFQGNSAPDKSGLPSDRFSAERTGGSVSTLTIQRTQQEDSAVYLCASSSQGTNTEAFFGQGTRLTVV.

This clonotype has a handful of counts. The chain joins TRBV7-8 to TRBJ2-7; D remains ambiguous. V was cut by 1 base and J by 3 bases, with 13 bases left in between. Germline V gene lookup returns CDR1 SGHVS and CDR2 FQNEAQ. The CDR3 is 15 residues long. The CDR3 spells CASSLDLVEVYEQYF. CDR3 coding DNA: TGTGCCAGCAGCTTAGATCTAGTGGAAGTCTACGAGCAGTACTTC.

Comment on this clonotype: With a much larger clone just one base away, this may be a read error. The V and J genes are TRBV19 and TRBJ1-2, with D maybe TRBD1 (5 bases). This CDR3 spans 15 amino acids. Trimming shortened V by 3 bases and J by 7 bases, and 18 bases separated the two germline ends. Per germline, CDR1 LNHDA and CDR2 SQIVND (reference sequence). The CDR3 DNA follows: TGTGCCAGTAGTATGGGGGGGTTATCCCTACGTGGCTACACCTTC. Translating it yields CASSMGGLSLRGYTF. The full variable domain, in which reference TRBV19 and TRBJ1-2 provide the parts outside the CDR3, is DGGITQSPKYLFRKEGQNVTLSCEQNLNHDAMYWYRQDPGQGLRLIYYSQIVNDFQKGDIAEGYSVSREKKESFPLTVTSAQKNPTAFYLCASSMGGLSLRGYTFGSGTRLTVV.

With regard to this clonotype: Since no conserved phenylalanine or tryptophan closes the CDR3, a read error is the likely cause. CDR3: CASSVGVGNTEAFL. CDR3 nucleotides: TGTGCCAGCAGCGTGGGGGTGGGGAACACTGAAGCTTTCTTG. The V and J genes are TRBV7-9 and TRBJ1-1, with D possibly matching TRBD1 (5 bases). Germline V lookup: CDR1 SEHNR, CDR2 FQNEAQ (reference sequence). V gave up 5 bases and J gave up 1 base, with 11 bases separating them. There are 14 residues in the CDR3.

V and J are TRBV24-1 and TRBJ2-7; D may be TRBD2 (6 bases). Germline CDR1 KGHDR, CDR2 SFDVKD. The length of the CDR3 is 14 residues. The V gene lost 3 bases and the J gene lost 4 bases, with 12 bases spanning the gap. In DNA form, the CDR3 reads TGTGCCACCAGTGATGTGCGGGAACCTTACGAGCAGTACTTC. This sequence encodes CATSDVREPYEQYF.

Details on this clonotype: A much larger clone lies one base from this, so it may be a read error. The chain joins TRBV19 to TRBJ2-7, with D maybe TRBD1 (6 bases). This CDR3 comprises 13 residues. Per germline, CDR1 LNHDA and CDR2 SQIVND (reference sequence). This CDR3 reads CASKPGESYERYF. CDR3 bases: TGTGCCAGTAAGCCAGGGGAGAGCTACGAGCGGTACTTC.

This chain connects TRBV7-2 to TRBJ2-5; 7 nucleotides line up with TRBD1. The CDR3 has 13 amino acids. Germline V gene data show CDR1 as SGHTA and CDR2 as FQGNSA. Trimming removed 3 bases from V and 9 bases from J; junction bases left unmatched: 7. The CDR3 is CASSFGQDQPQYF. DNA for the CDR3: TGTGCCAGCAGCTTCGGACAGGACCAGCCCCAGTACTTC. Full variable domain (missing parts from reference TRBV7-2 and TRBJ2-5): GAGVSQSPSNKVTEKGKDVELRCDPISGHTALYWYRQSLGQGLEFLIYFQGNSAPDKSGLPSDRFSAERTGGSVSTLTIQRTQQEDSAVYLCASSFGQDQPQYFGPGTRLLVL.

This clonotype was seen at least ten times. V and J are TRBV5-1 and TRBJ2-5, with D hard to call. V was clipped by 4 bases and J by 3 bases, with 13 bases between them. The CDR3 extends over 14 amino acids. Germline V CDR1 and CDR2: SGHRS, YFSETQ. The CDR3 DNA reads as TGCGCCAGCAGCCCCGCTGCTAGGGAAGAGACCCAGTACTTC. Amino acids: CASSPAAREETQYF.

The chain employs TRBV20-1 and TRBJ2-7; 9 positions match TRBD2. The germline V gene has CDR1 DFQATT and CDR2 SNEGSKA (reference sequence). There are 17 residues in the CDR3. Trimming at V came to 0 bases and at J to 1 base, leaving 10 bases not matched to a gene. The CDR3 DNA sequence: TGCAGTGCTAGAGATCTGTTGGGCGGGGGGGCTTCCTACGAGCAGTACTTC. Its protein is CSARDLLGGGASYEQYF.

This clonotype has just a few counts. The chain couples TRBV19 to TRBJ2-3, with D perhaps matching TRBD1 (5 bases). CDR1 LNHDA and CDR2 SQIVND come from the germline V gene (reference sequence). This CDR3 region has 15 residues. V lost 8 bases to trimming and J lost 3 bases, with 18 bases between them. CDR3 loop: CASSIAGSGTDTQYF. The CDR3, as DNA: TGTGCCAGTTCGATTGCAGGGTCGGGTACAGATACGCAGTATTTT.

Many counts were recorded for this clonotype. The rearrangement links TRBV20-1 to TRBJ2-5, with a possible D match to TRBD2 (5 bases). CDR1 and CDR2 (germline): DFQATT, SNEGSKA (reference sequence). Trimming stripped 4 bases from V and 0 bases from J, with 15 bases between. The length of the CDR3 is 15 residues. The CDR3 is CSAIPPGSDQETQYF. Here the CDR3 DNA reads TGCAGTGCTATCCCTCCTGGGAGCGACCAAGAGACCCAGTACTTC.

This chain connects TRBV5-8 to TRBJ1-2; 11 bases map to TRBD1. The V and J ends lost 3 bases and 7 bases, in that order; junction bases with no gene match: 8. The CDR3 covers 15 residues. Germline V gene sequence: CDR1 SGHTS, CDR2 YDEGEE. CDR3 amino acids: CASSSGTGGFFGYTF. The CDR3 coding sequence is TGTGCCAGCAGCTCCGGGACAGGGGGATTCTTTGGCTACACCTTC.

CDR3 loop: CASSGSAMDTQYF. CDR3 bases: TGCGCCAGCAGTGGGTCGGCAATGGATACGCAGTATTTT. This sequence joins TRBV10-1 and TRBJ1-5; no reliable D call. The DNA end favors TRBJ2-3, so the J call may be wrong. CDR3 length: 13 amino acids. Germline CDR1 reads WNHNN; CDR2 reads SYGVQD (reference sequence).

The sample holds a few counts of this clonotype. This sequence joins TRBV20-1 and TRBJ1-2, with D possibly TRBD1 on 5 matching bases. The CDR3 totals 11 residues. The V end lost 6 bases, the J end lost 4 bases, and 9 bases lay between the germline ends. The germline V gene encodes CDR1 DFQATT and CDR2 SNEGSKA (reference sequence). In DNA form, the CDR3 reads TGCAGTGCCGGGGCAGCCTATGGCTACACCTTC. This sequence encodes CSAGAAYGYTF.